One and the same sample provided the 22 T cell receptor beta chains below, sequenced in a study of T-cell memory formation after mild COVID-19. MiXCR, run by TCRdb on the 5' RACE reads, gives a single entry per CDR3 protein. The sample contains 250,000 to 300,000 distinct CDR3 sequences, 15% to 20% of which appear only once. Sequencing was carried out using PBMCs or a T cell subset sorted from them (not recorded which). These TCRs come from a man aged 18 to 30 who had mild COVID-19 (a few samples of this study predate the infection). Cell type and time point are not known.

This clonotype was recorded once. J is TRBJ2-5 and V is TRBV7-8, with TRBD2 matching 7 bases. Germline V lookup: CDR1 SGHVS, CDR2 FQNEAQ. The ends lost 7 bases at V and 4 bases at J; junction bases unmatched: 6. CDR3 size: 13 residues. The CDR3 loop is CASIQGGGETQYF. The CDR3 region has the DNA TGTGCCAGCATCCAAGGCGGGGGAGAGACCCAGTACTTC.

The chain is built from TRBV10-3 and TRBJ2-1; weak D call: TRBD2 (6 bases). This CDR3 contains 15 residues. Trimming removed 6 bases at V and 4 bases at J, with 16 bases between. The germline V gene has CDR1 ENHRY and CDR2 SYGVKD. The CDR3 protein is CAIRPFGAGYNEQFF. The CDR3 DNA reads as TGTGCCATCAGGCCCTTTGGGGCGGGGTACAATGAGCAGTTCTTC.

This clonotype occurred many times. The rearrangement links TRBV7-9 to TRBJ2-2; D tentatively reads TRBD1 or TRBD2 (5 bases each). This CDR3 has 13 residues. V dropped 11 bases and J dropped 0 bases, with 10 bases sitting between them. Germline V lookup: CDR1 SEHNR, CDR2 FQNEAQ (reference sequence). The CDR3 coding sequence is TGTGCCCTCGGGGACGCGAACACCGGGGAGCTGTTTTTT. It codes for CALGDANTGELFF.

This clonotype was seen ten or more times. The chain couples TRBV7-2 to TRBJ2-1, with 7 nucleotides matching TRBD2. This CDR3 region has 15 residues. V trimming: 2 bases; J trimming: 7 bases; junction bases outside the gene matches: 8. Germline CDR1 is SGHTA and CDR2 is FQGNSA. The CDR3 bases are TGTGCCAGCAGCTTATTTGCGGGGGTCGGTAATGAGCAGTTCTTC. It is translated as CASSLFAGVGNEQFF.

V usage is TRBV6-2 or TRBV6-3 and J usage is TRBJ2-3; D possibly corresponds to TRBD2 (5 bases). The CDR3 is 17 residues long. Germline values: CDR1 MNHEY, CDR2 SVGEGT. The V gene lost 0 bases and the J gene lost 4 bases, with 17 bases spanning the gap. DNA of the CDR3: TGTGCCAGCAGTTACTCAGGGAGCAGGCGGGTGGCAGATACGCAGTATTTT. Translated, it gives CASSYSGSRRVADTQYF.

This clonotype has a handful of counts. The genes are TRBV4-3 and TRBJ2-2, with TRBD2 as a possible D gene (7 bases). The CDR3 spans 15 residues. Trimming shortened V by 1 base and J by 7 bases, and 13 bases separated the two germline ends. Germline V gives CDR1 LGHNA, CDR2 YSLEER. The CDR3 coding sequence is TGCGCCAGCAGCCAAGGAGGGGGGGTCGGCGGGGAGCTGTTTTTT. Translating gives CASSQGGGVGGELFF.

Only a few counts were recorded for this clonotype. The gene calls are TRBV4-1 and TRBJ2-7; 7 nucleotides align to TRBD1. The trim removed 3 bases at V and 4 bases at J, leaving 9 bases unmatched. The CDR3 loop spans 15 amino acids. Germline assignment: CDR1 MGHRA and CDR2 YSYEKL. This CDR3 reads CASSHRDRADYEQYF. The CDR3 DNA sequence: TGCGCCAGCAGCCATCGCGACAGGGCGGATTACGAGCAGTACTTC.

This chain joins TRBV5-1 and TRBJ1-2; 10 bases fit TRBD1. This CDR3 spans 18 amino acids. Unmatched junction bases numbered 15, after V lost 0 bases and J lost 7 bases. The V gene's germline CDR1 is SGHRS and CDR2 YFSETQ. Here the CDR3 reads CASSLAHRDRGGRVGYTF. The CDR3 region has the DNA TGCGCCAGCAGCTTGGCACACCGGGACAGGGGAGGACGGGTTGGCTACACCTTC.

This clonotype appeared a few times. CDR3 residues: CASKERAGSNQPQHF. The CDR3 DNA follows: TGTGCCAGCAAAGAGAGAGCTGGGAGCAATCAGCCCCAGCATTTT. The V call is TRBV6-1, the J call TRBJ1-5; the D is unclear. Germline assignment: CDR1 MNHNS and CDR2 SASEGT. The germline V and J ends were trimmed by 7 bases and 1 base, with 14 bases remaining between them. This CDR3 comprises 15 residues.

The J gene is TRBJ1-1, the V gene TRBV6-2 or TRBV6-3; the D is unclear. Germline V lookup: CDR1 MNHEY, CDR2 SVGEGT. Deletions cut 7 bases from V and 5 bases from J, with 11 bases between. The CDR3 totals 12 residues. CDR3 sequence: CASIKSLTEAFF. The CDR3, as DNA: TGTGCCAGCATCAAGAGCTTAACTGAAGCTTTCTTT.

This clonotype was counted a few times. The chain employs TRBV12-3 or TRBV12-4 and TRBJ2-2, with 12 nucleotides matching TRBD1. Trimming took 7 bases from V and 3 from J; bases not matched to a gene: 15. The CDR3 runs 19 residues. This CDR3 is CASNRYRDRGRRDTGELFF. In DNA, the CDR3 is TGTGCCAGCAACCGCTACCGGGACAGGGGGCGTAGGGACACCGGGGAGCTGTTTTTT.

The chain couples TRBV6-5 to TRBJ2-7; no clear D gene. This CDR3 has 11 residues. Germline V lookup: CDR1 MNHEY, CDR2 SVGAGI. The V and J ends lost 8 bases and 10 bases respectively, with 15 bases between them. CDR3 sequence: CASWSQSRQYF. In DNA form, the CDR3 reads TGTGCCAGCTGGTCCCAGTCCCGTCAGTACTTC.

This clonotype occurred a few times. This chain connects TRBV12-3 or TRBV12-4 to TRBJ1-1; unclear D gene. CDR3 length: 15 amino acids. V gave up 2 bases and J gave up 7 bases, with 17 bases separating them. The CDR3 DNA reads as TGTGCCAGCAGTTTAAGGGCCCCAGGAAGTGGTGAAGCTTTCTTT. As protein: CASSLRAPGSGEAFF.

This clonotype was seen a handful of times. The CDR3 bases are TGTGCCAGCAGCGTAGCCTGGGAGACTGAAGCTTTCTTT. It yields the protein CASSVAWETEAFF. The chain uses TRBV9 and TRBJ1-1, with D hard to call. Germline assignment: CDR1 SGDLS and CDR2 YYNGEE. V was pared by 0 bases and J by 5 bases, with 8 bases between. The CDR3 is 13 residues long.

There are a few counts of this clonotype. The chain recombines TRBV5-5 with TRBJ1-4; TRBD1 might be the D (5 bases). Trimming cost V 4 bases and J 0 bases, with 7 bases left between them. CDR1 and CDR2 (germline): SGHKS, YYEKEE (reference sequence). The CDR3 consists of 14 residues. CDR3 protein: CASSQGSTNEKLFF. DNA for the CDR3: TGTGCCAGCAGCCAGGGATCAACTAATGAAAAACTGTTTTTT.

The rearrangement links TRBV4-2 to TRBJ2-3; D is unclear. Germline V gene sequence: CDR1 LGHNA, CDR2 YNFKEQ. This CDR3 has 15 amino acids. Deletions cut 1 base from V and 2 bases from J, with 10 bases between. The CDR3 is CASSQAGVTTDTQYF. The CDR3, as DNA: TGTGCCAGCAGCCAAGCCGGCGTGACCACAGATACGCAGTATTTT.

This clonotype was detected only a few times. One end of the junction is discordant with germline, which a read error may explain. The gene calls are TRBV29-1 and TRBJ2-1; D may match TRBD1 or TRBD2 (5 bases each). Germline CDR1 SQVTM, CDR2 ANQGSEA. This CDR3 region has 12 residues. The CDR3 protein is CSVVQRGAFSSF. The CDR3 bases are TGCAGCGTTGTCCAGAGAGGGGCTTTCAGTTCCTTC.

This clonotype showed up many times. This rearrangement joins TRBV6-5 to TRBJ2-7, with 10 bases aligning to TRBD1. CDR1 and CDR2 from the germline V gene are MNHEY and SVGAGI. V was clipped by 5 bases and J by 3 bases; unmatched bases: 4. The CDR3 has 14 amino acids. CDR3 sequence (DNA): TGTGCCAGCAGTCCAAGGACAGGGGGCTACGAGCAGTACTTC. This codes for CASSPRTGGYEQYF.

This clonotype showed up many times. The rearrangement joins TRBV5-1 to TRBJ1-2, with D perhaps TRBD1 (6 bases). The CDR3 loop spans 15 amino acids. V lost 4 bases, J lost 0 bases, and 13 bases lay in between. Germline V gives CDR1 SGHRS, CDR2 YFSETQ. The CDR3 DNA reads as TGCGCCAGCAGCATCCAGGGACAAGCTAACTATGGCTACACCTTC. Residues: CASSIQGQANYGYTF.

J is TRBJ1-1 and V is TRBV6-1; D uncertain. Trimming cost V 5 bases and J 0 bases, with 16 bases left between them. The CDR3 runs 16 residues. Germline loops: CDR1 MNHNS, CDR2 SASEGT. The CDR3 nucleotides are TGTGCCAGCAGTCCCTCGGGCAGTCGCCTGAACACTGAAGCTTTCTTT. Amino acids: CASSPSGSRLNTEAFF.

The V gene is TRBV18, the J gene TRBJ1-3; 7 bases line up with TRBD1. The CDR3 contains 15 residues. The trim removed 6 bases at V and 0 bases at J, leaving 5 bases unmatched. Looked up from germline, CDR1 is KGHSH and CDR2 is LQKENI. For the CDR3, the DNA is TGTGCCAGCTCCCGGGACAGCCTCTCTGGAAACACCATATATTTT. This translates into CASSRDSLSGNTIYF.

The rearrangement links TRBV7-2 to TRBJ1-5, with D unresolved. Trimming removed 5 bases from V and 6 bases from J, with 17 bases in between. The CDR3 contains 15 residues. Germline-derived CDR1 and CDR2 are SGHTA and FQGNSA. This chain's CDR3 is CASSHAPAVGQPQHF. CDR3 DNA sequence: TGTGCCAGCAGCCATGCGCCGGCGGTAGGTCAGCCCCAGCATTTT.